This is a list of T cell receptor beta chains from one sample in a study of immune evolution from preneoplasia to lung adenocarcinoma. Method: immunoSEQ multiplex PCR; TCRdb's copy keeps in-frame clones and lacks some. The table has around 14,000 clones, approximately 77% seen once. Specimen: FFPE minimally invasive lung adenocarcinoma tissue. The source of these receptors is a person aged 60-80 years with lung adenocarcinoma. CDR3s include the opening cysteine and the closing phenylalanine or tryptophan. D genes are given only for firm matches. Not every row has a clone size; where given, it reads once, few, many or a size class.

CASSPQGVEAFF TGTGCCAGCTCACCGCAGGGGGTGGAGGCTTTCTTT few TRBD1 TRBJ1-1 TRBV18
CASSYSTSGAYEQYF TGTGCCAGCAGTTACTCCACTAGCGGGGCCTACGAGCAGTACTTC NA TRBD2 TRBJ2-7 TRBV6-5
CASSTGQDGEKLFF TGTGCCAGCAGCACGGGACAGGATGGGGAAAAACTGTTTTTT NA TRBD1 TRBJ1-4 TRBV28
CASSQGEPQHF TGTGCCAGTAGTCAGGGGGAGCCCCAGCATTTT NA TRBD1 TRBJ1-5 TRBV19
CASSPYADTQYF TGTGCCAGCTCACCTTATGCAGATACGCAGTATTTT NA NA TRBJ2-3 TRBV18
CASSSGQGDQPQHF TGTGCCAGCAGCTCCGGACAGGGCGATCAGCCCCAGCATTTT few TRBD1 TRBJ1-5 TRBV5-8
CAWRDRNTEAFF TGTGCCTGGAGGGACAGGAACACTGAAGCTTTCTTT NA NA TRBJ1-1 TRBV30
CASSAPAGGYNEQFF TGTGCCAGCAGTGCCCCGGCAGGGGGTTACAATGAGCAGTTCTTC NA TRBD1 TRBJ2-1 TRBV28
CASSSSRVEPGPEAFF TGTGCCAGCAGTTCTAGTAGGGTCGAGCCGGGTCCTGAAGCTTTCTTT NA NA TRBJ1-1 TRBV6-5
CASTSGQGGEQYF TGTGCCAGCACATCGGGACAGGGTGGCGAGCAGTACTTC NA TRBD1 TRBJ2-7 TRBV28
CASRGLAGPGGEQFF TGTGCCAGCAGGGGACTAGCGGGGCCGGGGGGTGAGCAGTTCTTC NA TRBD2 TRBJ2-1 TRBV6-1
CASRTGGQHTGELFF TGTGCCAGCAGGACAGGGGGACAGCACACCGGGGAGCTGTTTTTT few TRBD1 TRBJ2-2 TRBV6-5
CAWSGNTGELFF TGTGCCTGGAGTGGTAACACCGGGGAGCTGTTTTTT once NA TRBJ2-2 TRBV30
CAWSPGTGAFF TGTGCCTGGAGCCCCGGGACAGGGGCCTTCTTC once TRBD1 TRBJ2-1 TRBV30
CASSKARANSGNTIYF TGTGCCAGCAGCAAAGCGAGGGCAAACTCTGGAAACACCATATATTTT NA NA TRBJ1-3 TRBV21-1
CASSGRGVLKTQYF TGTGCCAGCAGCGGCAGGGGAGTCTTAAAGACCCAGTACTTC NA NA TRBJ2-5 TRBV11-3
CASSRLPTGSYEQYF TGTGCCAGCAGTCGCCTCCCGACAGGGTCCTACGAGCAGTACTTC NA TRBD1 TRBJ2-7 TRBV27